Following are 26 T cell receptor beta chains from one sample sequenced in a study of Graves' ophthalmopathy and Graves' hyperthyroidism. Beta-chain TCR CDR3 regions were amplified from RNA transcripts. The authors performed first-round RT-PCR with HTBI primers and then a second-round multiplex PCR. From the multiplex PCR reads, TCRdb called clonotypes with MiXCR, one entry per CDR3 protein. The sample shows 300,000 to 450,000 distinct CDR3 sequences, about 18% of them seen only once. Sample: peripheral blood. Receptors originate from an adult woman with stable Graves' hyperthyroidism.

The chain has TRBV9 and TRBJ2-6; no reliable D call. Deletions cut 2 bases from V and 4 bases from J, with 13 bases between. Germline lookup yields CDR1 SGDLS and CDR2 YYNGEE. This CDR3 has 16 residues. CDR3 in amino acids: CASSVYLIPGANVLTF. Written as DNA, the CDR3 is TGTGCCAGCAGCGTGTACCTTATACCCGGGGCCAACGTCCTGACTTTC.

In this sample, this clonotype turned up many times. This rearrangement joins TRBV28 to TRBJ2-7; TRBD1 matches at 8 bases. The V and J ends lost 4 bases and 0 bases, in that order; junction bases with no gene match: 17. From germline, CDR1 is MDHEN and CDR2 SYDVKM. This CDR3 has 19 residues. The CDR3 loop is CASSSTFLRGPQSSYEQYF. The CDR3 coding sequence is TGTGCCAGCAGTTCTACTTTCCTCAGGGGGCCACAGTCCTCCTACGAGCAGTACTTC.

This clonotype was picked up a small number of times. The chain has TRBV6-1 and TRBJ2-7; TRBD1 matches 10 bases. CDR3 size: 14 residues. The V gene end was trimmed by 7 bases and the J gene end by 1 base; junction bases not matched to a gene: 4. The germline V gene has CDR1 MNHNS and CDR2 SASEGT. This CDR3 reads CASKGQGESYEQYF. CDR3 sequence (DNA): TGTGCCAGCAAAGGACAGGGGGAATCCTACGAGCAGTACTTC.

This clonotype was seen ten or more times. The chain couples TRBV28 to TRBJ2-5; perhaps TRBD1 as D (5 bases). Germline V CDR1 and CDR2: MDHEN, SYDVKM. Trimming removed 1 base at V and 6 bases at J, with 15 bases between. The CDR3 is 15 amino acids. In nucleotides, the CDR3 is TGTGCCAGCAGTTTATTCGGGCAGGGTAGACAGACCCAGTACTTC. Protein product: CASSLFGQGRQTQYF.

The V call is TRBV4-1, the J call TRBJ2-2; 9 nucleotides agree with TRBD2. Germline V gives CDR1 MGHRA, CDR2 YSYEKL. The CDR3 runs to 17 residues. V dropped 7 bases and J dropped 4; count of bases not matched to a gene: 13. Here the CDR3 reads CASTLYPTSGGTGELFF. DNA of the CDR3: TGCGCCAGCACACTCTATCCGACTAGCGGAGGCACCGGGGAGCTGTTTTTT.

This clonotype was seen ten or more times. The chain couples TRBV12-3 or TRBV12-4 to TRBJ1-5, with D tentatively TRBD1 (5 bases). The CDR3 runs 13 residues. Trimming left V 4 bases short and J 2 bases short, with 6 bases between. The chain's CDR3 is CASSSQGNQPQHF. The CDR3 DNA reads TGTGCCAGCAGTTCACAGGGCAATCAGCCCCAGCATTTT.

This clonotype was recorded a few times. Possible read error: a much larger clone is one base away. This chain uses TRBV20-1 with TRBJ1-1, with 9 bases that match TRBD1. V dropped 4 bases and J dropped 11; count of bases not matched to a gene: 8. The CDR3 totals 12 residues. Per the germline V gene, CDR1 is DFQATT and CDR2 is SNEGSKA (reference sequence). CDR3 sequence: CSANGGTGPAFF. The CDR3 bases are TGCAGTGCTAATGGCGGGACAGGGCCGGCTTTCTTT.

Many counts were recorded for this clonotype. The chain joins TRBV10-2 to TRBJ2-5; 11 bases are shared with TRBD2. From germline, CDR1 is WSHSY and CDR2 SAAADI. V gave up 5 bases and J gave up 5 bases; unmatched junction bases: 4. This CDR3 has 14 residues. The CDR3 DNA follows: TGCGCCAGCAGTTCAATAGCGGGAGGGGAGACCCAGTACTTC. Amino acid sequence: CASSSIAGGETQYF.

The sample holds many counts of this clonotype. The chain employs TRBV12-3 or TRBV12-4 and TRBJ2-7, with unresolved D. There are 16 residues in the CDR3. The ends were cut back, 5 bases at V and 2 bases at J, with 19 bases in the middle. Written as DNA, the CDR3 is TGTGCCAGCAGTCCCACCTGGGGTGGGAAACCCTACGAGCAGTACTTC. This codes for CASSPTWGGKPYEQYF.

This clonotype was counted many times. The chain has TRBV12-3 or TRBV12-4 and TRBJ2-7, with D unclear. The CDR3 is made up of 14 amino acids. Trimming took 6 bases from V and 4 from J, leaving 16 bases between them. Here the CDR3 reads CASSPVLALYEQYF. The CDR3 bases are TGTGCCAGCAGCCCAGTCTTGGCGTTATACGAGCAGTACTTC.

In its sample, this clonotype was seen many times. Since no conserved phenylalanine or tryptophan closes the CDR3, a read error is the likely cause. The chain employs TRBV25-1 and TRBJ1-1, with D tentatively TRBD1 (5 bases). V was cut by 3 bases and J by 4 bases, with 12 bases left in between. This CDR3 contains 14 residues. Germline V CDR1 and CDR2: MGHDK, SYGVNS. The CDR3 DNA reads TGTGCCAGCAGTGATCATGCAGGGAGCACTGAAGCTTTCCTT. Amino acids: CASSDHAGSTEAFL.

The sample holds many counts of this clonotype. The CDR3 bases are TGCGCCAGCAGCTTGGTGACAGGAGCTGAAGCTTTCTTT. It is translated as CASSLVTGAEAFF. The chain combines TRBV5-1 with TRBJ1-1, with D possibly TRBD1 on 6 matching bases. The CDR3 runs 13 residues. The V and J ends lost 0 bases and 6 bases respectively, with 9 bases between them. In germline, CDR1 is SGHRS, CDR2 YFSETQ.

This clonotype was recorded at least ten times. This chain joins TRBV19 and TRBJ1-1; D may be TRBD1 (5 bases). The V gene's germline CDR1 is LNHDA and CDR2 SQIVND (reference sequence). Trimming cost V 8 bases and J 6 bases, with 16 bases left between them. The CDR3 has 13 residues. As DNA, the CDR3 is TGTGCCAGTTCGCAGGGAACAATCTCTGAAGCTTTCTTT. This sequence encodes CASSQGTISEAFF.

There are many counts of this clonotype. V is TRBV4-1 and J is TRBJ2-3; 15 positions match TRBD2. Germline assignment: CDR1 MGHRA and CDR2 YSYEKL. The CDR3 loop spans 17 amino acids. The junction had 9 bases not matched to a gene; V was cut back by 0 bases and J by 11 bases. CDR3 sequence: CASSQEGAGLAGGWQYF. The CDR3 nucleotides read TGCGCCAGCAGCCAAGAAGGTGCTGGACTAGCGGGAGGGTGGCAGTATTTT.

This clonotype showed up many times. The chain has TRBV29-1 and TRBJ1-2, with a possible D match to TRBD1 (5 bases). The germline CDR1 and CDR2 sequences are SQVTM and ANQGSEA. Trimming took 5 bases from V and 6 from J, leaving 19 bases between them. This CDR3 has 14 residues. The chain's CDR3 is CSVTQERGGNGYTF. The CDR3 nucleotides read TGCAGCGTTACACAGGAACGAGGTGGAAATGGCTACACCTTC.

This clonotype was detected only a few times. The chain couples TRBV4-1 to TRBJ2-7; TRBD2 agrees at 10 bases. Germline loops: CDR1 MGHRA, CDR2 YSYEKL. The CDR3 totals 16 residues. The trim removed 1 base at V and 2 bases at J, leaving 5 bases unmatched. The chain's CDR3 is CASSQASGSVTYEQYF. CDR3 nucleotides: TGCGCCAGCAGCCAAGCTAGCGGGAGTGTGACCTACGAGCAGTACTTC.

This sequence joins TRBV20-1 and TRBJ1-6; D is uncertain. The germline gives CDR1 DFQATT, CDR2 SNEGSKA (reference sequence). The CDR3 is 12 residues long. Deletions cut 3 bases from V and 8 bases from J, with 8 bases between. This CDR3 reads CSASITDSPLHF. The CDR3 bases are TGCAGTGCTAGTATCACGGATTCACCCCTCCACTTT.

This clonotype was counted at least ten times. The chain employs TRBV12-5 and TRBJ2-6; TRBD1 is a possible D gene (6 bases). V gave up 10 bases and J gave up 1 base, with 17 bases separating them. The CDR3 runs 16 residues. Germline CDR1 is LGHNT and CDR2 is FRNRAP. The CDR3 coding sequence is TGTGCTAAAACCGGGACAATGACATCTGGGGCCAACGTCCTGACTTTC. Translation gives CAKTGTMTSGANVLTF.

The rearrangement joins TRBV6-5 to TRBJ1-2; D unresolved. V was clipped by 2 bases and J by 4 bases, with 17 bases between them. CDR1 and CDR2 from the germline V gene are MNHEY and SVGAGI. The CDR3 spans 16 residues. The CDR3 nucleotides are TGTGCCAGCAGTTACACCTCTGACCCGGCGGCCTATGGCTACACCTTC. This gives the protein CASSYTSDPAAYGYTF.

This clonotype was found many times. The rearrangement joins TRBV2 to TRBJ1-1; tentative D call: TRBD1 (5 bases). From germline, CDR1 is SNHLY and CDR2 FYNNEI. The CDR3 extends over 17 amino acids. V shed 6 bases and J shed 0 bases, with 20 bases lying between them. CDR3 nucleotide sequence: TGTGCCAGCAGGGAGGTGGGGGGTGACAGTTTGAACACTGAAGCTTTCTTT. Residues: CASREVGGDSLNTEAFF. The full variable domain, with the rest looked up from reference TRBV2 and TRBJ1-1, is EPEVTQTPSHQVTQMGQEVILRCVPISNHLYFYWYRQILGQKVEFLVSFYNNEISEKSEIFDDQFSVERPDGSNFTLKIRSTKLEDSAMYFCASREVGGDSLNTEAFFGQGTRLTVV.

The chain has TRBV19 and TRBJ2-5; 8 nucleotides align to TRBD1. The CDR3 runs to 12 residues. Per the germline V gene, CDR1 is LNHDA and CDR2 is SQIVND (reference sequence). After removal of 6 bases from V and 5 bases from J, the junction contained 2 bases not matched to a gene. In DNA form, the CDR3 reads TGTGCCAGTAGGGACAGGGATGAGACCCAGTACTTC. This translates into CASRDRDETQYF.

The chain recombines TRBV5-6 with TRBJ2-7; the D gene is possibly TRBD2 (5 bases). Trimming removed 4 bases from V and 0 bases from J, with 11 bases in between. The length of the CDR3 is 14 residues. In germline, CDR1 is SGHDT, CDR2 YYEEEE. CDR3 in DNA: TGTGCCAGCAGCCTCGGACTGATCTCCTACGAGCAGTACTTC. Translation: CASSLGLISYEQYF.

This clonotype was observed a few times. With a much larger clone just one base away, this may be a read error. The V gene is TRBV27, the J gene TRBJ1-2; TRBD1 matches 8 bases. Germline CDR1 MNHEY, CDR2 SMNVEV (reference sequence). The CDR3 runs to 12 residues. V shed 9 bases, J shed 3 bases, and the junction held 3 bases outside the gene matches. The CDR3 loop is CARRTGHYGYTF. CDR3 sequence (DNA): TGTGCCAGGAGGACAGGGCACTATGGCTACACCTTC.

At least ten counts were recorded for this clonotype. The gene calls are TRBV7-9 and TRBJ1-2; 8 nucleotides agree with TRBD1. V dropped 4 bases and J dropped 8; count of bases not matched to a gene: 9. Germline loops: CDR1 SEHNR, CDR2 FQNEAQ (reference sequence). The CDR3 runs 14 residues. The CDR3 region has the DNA TGTGCCAGCAGCTATCATCAGGGGGCAGAAGGCTACACCTTC. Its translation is CASSYHQGAEGYTF.

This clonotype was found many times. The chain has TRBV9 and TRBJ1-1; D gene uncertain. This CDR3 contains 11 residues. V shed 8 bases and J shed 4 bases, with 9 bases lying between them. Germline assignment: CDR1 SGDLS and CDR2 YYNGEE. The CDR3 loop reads CASGGLTEAFF. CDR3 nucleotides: TGTGCCAGTGGCGGTCTCACTGAAGCTTTCTTT.

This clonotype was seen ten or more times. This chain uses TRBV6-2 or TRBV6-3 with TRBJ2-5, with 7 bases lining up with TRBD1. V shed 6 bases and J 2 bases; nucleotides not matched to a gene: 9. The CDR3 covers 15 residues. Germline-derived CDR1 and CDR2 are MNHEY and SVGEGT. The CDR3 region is CASSQRTGKQETQYF. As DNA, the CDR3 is TGTGCCAGCAGCCAACGGACAGGCAAACAAGAGACCCAGTACTTC.